This entry is about one T cell receptor (beta chain). The data originate from a study of T cell responses to AZD1222 COVID-19 vaccine. The protocol was immunoSEQ multiplex PCR, while the TCRdb copy is restricted to in-frame clones and leaves out a portion. The sample lists around 130,000 clones; more than 85% were seen once. The material sequenced was peripheral blood, taken on day 0 of AZD1222 vaccination. The receptor was isolated from an adult in good health.

CDR3 loop: CASSLRDTGLNTEAFF. Here the CDR3 DNA reads TGTGCCAGCAGTCTTCGGGACACCGGTCTGAACACTGAAGCTTTCTTT. The V call is TRBV5-6, the J call TRBJ1-1; TRBD1 is a possible D gene (6 bases). Germline values: CDR1 SGHDT, CDR2 YYEEEE. The CDR3 covers 16 residues. V lost 5 bases and J 0 bases, leaving 17 bases between the germline ends.